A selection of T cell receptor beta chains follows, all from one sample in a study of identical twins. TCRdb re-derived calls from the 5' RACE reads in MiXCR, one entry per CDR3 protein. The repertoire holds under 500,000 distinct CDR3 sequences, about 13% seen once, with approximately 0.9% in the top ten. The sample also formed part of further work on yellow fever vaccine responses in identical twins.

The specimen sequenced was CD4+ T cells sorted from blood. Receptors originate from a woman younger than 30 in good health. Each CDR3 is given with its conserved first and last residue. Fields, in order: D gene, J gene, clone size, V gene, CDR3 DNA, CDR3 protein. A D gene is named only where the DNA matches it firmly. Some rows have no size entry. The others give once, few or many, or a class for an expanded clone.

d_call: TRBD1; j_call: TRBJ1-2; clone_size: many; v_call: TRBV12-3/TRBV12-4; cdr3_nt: TGTGCCAGCAATCCACAGGGGAGGAACTATGGCTACACCTTC; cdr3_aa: CASNPQGRNYGYTF
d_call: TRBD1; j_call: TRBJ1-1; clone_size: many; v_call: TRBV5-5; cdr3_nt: TGTGCCAGCAGCTTAGATCCAACAGGGGGCTACACTGAAGCTTTCTTT; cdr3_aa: CASSLDPTGGYTEAFF
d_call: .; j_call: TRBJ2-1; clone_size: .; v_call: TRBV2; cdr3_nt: TGTGCCAGCAGTCCCGACTATCACAATGAGCAGTTCTTC; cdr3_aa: CASSPDYHNEQFF
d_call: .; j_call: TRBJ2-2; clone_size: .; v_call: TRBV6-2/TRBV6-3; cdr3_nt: TGTGCCAGCAGTTACCCAACTAAGGCCGGGACAATTTACACCGGGGAGCTGTTTTTT; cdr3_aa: CASSYPTKAGTIYTGELFF
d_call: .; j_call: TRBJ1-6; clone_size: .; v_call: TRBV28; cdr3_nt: TGTGCCAGCAGATTCACCGCAGGGGCAAGTAATTCACCCCTCCACTTT; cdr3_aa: CASRFTAGASNSPLHF
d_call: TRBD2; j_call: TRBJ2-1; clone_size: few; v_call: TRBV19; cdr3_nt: TGTGCCAGTAGTATATCGGGACTAGCGATCAATGAGCAGTTCTTC; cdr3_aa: CASSISGLAINEQFF
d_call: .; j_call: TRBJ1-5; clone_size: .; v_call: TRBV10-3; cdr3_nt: TGTGCCATCAGTGAGTCGGGGGGGCATCAGCCCCAGCATTTT; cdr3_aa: CAISESGGHQPQHF
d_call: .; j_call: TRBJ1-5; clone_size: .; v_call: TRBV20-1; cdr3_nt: TGCAGTGCTATTGGTCAGCTTACCCTTAATCAGCCCCAGCATTTT; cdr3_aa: CSAIGQLTLNQPQHF
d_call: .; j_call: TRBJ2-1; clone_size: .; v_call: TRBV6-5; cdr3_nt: TGTGCCAGCAGTTACTCGAGGTTCGGCGGAGAGGGCTACAATGAGCAGTTCTTC; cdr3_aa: CASSYSRFGGEGYNEQFF
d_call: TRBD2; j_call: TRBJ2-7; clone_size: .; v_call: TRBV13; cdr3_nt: TGTGCCAGCAGCTTAGAGTTGCCTGGGGGCGGGGGGGACTGCGAGCAGTACTTC; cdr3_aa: CASSLELPGGGGDCEQYF
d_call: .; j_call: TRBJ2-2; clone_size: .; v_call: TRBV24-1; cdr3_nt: TGTGCCACCAGTGATTTCATGGAGAACACCGGGGAGCTGTTTTTT; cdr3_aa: CATSDFMENTGELFF
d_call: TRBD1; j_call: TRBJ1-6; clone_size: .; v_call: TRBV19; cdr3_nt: TGTGCCAGTAGTCAAGGACAGGGGAATAATTCACCCCTCCACTTT; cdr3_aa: CASSQGQGNNSPLHF
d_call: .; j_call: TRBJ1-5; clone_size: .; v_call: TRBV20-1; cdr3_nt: TGCAGTGCGAGGACAGAGCCCCCTAATCAGCCCCAGCATTTT; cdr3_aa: CSARTEPPNQPQHF
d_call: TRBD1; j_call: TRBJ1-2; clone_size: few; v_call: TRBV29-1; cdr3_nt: TGCAGCGTCCACACCATTGGACAGGGGGAAGGGTTGCGTGGCTACACCTTC; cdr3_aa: CSVHTIGQGEGLRGYTF
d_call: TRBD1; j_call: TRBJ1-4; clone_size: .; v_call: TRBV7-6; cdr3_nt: TGTGCCAGCAGGAACTACGGGCGGACAGGAGAGGAAAAACTGTTTTTT; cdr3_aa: CASRNYGRTGEEKLFF
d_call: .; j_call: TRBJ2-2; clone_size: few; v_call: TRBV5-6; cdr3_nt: TGTGCCAGCAGCTCGGGCAGACGGCTACCGAACACCGGGGAGCTGTTTTTT; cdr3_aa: CASSSGRRLPNTGELFF
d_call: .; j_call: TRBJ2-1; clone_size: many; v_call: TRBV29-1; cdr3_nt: TGCAGCGTCAGGGCCCGGGCCGGGTCCAATGAGCAGTTCTTC; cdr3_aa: CSVRARAGSNEQFF
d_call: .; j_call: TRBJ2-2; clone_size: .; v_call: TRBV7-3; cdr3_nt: TGTGCCAGCAGCTTACAACCTGTCGCCGGGGAGCTGTTTTTT; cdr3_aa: CASSLQPVAGELFF
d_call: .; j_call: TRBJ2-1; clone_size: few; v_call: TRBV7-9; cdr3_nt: TGTGCCAGCAGCTTAGGACCAGGCCATGAGCAGTTCTTC; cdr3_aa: CASSLGPGHEQFF
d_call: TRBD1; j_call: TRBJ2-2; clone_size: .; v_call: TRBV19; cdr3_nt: TGTGCCAGTATGGGGACAGGGGTAACCGGGGAGCTGTTTTTT; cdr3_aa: CASMGTGVTGELFF
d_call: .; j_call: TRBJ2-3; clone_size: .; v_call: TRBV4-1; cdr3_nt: TGCGCCAGCAGCCTTTCTGCACCGGGACATAAAGTCGCAGATACGCAGTATTTT; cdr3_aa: CASSLSAPGHKVADTQYF
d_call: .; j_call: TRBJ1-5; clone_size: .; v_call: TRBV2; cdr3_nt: TGTGCCAGCAGGCAGGAAATCAATCAGCCCCAGCATTTT; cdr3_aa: CASRQEINQPQHF
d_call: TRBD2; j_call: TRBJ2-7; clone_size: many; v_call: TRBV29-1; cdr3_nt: TGCAGCGTTGACCGGACTAGCGGGGGAACTTACGAGCAGTACTTC; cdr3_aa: CSVDRTSGGTYEQYF
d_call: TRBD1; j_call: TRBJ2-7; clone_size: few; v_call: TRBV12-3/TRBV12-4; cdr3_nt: TGTGCCAGCAGTTTAGGGTCAGGGGGAATCTACGAGCAGTACTTC; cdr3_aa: CASSLGSGGIYEQYF
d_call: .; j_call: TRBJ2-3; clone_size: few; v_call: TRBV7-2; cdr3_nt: TGTGCCAGCAGCCCCCAAGCTACTAGCACAGATACGCAGTATTTT; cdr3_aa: CASSPQATSTDTQYF
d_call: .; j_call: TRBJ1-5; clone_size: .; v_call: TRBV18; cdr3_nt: TGTGCCAGCTCACCAGGGGTGATCAATCAGCCCCAGCATTTT; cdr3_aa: CASSPGVINQPQHF
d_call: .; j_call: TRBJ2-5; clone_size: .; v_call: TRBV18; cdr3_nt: TGTGCCAGCTCACCAGAGACAGGAGAAGAGACCCAGTACTTC; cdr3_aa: CASSPETGEETQYF
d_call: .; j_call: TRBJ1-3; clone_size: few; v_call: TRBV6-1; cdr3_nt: TGTGCCAGCAGAACCGGACAGAGGCTCTCTGGAAACACCATATATTTT; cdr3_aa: CASRTGQRLSGNTIYF
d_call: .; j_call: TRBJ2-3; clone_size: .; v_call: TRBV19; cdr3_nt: TGTGCCAGTAGTATCGCGGCGCGAGATACGCAGTATTTT; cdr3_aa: CASSIAARDTQYF
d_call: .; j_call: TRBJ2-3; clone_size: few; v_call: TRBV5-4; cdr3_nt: TGTGCCAGCAGACAGGACTCGGAACACACAGATACGCAGTATTTT; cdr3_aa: CASRQDSEHTDTQYF
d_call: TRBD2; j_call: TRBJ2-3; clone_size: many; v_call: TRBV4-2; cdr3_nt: TGTGCCAGCAGCCAATCTCAGGGGTTAGCGGGAGCAGATACGCAGTATTTT; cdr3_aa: CASSQSQGLAGADTQYF
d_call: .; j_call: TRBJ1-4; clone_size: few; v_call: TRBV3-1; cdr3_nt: TGTGCCAGCAGCCACGAAGCCGGGACGCGGGGAAAACTGTTTTTT; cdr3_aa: CASSHEAGTRGKLFF
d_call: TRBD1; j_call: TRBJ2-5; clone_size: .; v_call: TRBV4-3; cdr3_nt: TGCGCCAGCAGCTGGATGACAGGGGGGAACCAAGAGACCCAGTACTTC; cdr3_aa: CASSWMTGGNQETQYF
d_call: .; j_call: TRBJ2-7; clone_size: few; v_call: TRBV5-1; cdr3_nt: TGCGCCAGCAGCTTCCTAATGGACGAGCAGTACTTC; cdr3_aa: CASSFLMDEQYF
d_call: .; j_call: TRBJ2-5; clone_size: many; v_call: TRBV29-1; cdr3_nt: TGCAGCGTTGTGGAGCAGGCGGGGACCCAGTACTTC; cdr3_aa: CSVVEQAGTQYF
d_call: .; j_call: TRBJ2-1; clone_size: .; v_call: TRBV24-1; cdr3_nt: TGTGCCACCAGTGACCCGGGACCGGAACACCAAGGGGAGCAGTTCTTC; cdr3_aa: CATSDPGPEHQGEQFF
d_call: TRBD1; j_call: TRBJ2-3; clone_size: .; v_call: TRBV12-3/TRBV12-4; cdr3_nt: TGTGCCAGCAGTTCGGGACAGGGCACGGTCCCCACAGATACGCAGTATTTT; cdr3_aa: CASSSGQGTVPTDTQYF
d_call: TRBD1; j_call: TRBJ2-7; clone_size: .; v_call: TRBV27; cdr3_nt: TGTGCCAGCAGTTTAGTAGGGGGCCGGGATAGTTACGAGCAGTACTTC; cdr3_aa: CASSLVGGRDSYEQYF
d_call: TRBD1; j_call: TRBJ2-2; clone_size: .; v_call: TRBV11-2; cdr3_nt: TGTGCCAGCAGCCCAAACAGGGGGGACGGGGAGCTGTTTTTT; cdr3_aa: CASSPNRGDGELFF
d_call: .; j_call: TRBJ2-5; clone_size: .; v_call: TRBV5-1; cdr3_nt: TGCGCCAGCAGCTCCCCGAAGGGGGGGCAAGAGACCCAGTACTTC; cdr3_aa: CASSSPKGGQETQYF
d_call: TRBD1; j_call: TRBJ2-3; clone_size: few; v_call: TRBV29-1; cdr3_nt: TGCAGCGTTTTCGGGACAGGGCGTTTTAGCACAGATACGCAGTATTTT; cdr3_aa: CSVFGTGRFSTDTQYF
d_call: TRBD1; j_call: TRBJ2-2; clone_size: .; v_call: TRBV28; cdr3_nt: TGTGCCAGCGGACTCAGGGACAGGGGAGAGCTGTTTTTT; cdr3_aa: CASGLRDRGELFF
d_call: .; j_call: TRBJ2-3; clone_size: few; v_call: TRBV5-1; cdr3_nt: TGCGCCAGCAGCTTTAACCTAGATACGCAGTATTTT; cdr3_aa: CASSFNLDTQYF
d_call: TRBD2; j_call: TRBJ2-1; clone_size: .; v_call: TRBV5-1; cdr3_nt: TGCGCCAGCAGCTACGAAGTGGGGGGGTACAATGAGCAGTTCTTC; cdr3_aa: CASSYEVGGYNEQFF
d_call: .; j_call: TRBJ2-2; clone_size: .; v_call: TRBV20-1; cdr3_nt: TGCAGTGCTGGGGGCCTGAACACCGGGGAGCTGTTTTTT; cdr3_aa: CSAGGLNTGELFF
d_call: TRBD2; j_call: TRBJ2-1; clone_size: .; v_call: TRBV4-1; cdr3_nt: TGCGCCAGCAGCCAAGTCAGCGGGATGGGGCTCTACAATGAGCAGTTCTTC; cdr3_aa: CASSQVSGMGLYNEQFF
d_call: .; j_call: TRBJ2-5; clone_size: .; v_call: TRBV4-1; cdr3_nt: TGCGCCAGCAGCCAAGCGCGGGGGACCCAGTACTTC; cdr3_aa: CASSQARGTQYF
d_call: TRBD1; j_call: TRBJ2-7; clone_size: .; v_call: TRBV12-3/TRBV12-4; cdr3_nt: TGTGCCAGCAGGACGACAGGGGCCGGGTACGAGCAGTACTTC; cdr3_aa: CASRTTGAGYEQYF
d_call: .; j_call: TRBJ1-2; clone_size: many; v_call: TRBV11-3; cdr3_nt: TGTGCCAGCAGCTTGCCGGAGTTCTATGGCTACACCTTC; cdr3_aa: CASSLPEFYGYTF
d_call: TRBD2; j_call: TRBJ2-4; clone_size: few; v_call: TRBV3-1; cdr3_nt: TGTGCCAGCAGCAACGACCGCGGGCGGGGGAACATTCAGTACTTC; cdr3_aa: CASSNDRGRGNIQYF
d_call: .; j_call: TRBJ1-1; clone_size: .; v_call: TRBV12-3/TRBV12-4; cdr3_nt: TGTGCCAGCAGAGGGGTGAACACTGAAGCTTTCTTT; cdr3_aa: CASRGVNTEAFF
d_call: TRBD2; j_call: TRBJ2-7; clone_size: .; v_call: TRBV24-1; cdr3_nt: TGTGCCACCAAGGATGTCTTAGCGGGAGGTGGATACGAGCAGTACTTC; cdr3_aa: CATKDVLAGGGYEQYF
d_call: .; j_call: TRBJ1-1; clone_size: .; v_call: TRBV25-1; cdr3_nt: TGTGCCAGCACTACAGTTTCGAACACTGAAGCTTTCTTT; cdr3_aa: CASTTVSNTEAFF